This TCR beta chain originates from a study of OX40 agonist ivuxolimab in advanced cancers. Here immunoSEQ multiplex PCR was the method, and the copy in TCRdb shows in-frame clones only, minus some. Of 35,000 to 40,000 clones detected, about 80% appear once; the ten largest clones hold almost 10%. This CDR3 spans 13 amino acids. Germline loops: CDR1 MNHEY, CDR2 SMNVEV (reference sequence). Trimming cost V 1 base and J 6 bases, with 8 bases left between them. The chain links TRBV27 to TRBJ2-3; D not resolved. Sequencing was performed on CD4+ or CD8+ T cells sorted from blood, taken in a trial of the OX40 agonist ivuxolimab. The clonotype was recovered from an adult with an advanced solid tumor such as melanoma, head and neck, liver or kidney cancer. As DNA, the CDR3 is TGTGCCAGCAGTTTATACCCCTGGGATACGCAGTATTTT. It encodes CASSLYPWDTQYF.